A single sample gave rise to the 7 T cell receptor beta chains below, sequenced in a study of vaccination and CD4 T cells after COVID-19 (dated by TCRdb to the early 2020s). Interpreted using the paper, the treatment or condition label stands for: roughly 11-day PBMC culture with coronavirus spike peptide pools or control peptides (ViraFEST assay). The antigens for these receptors are not known. The library came from PCR. Sequencing was carried out with an Illumina iSeq 100. TCR sequencing of DNA from cultured CD4+ T cells used the Oncomine TCR Beta short-read assay at the Johns Hopkins FTIC core. TCRdb reprocessing: public reads trimmed at Q25 with fastp, clones called with MiXCR, in-frame beta chains kept. Every distinct CDR3 protein forms one entry, paired with its most common genes and DNA. This sample holds about 14,000 distinct CDR3 sequences; over 45% were observed only once. The ten most abundant clones make up around 8% of the sample.

The material was CD4+ T cells from blood, cultured in vitro, obtained before SARS-CoV-2 vaccination. These TCRs come from a human donor who had recovered from COVID-19.

This rearrangement joins TRBV28 to TRBJ2-7; D is perhaps TRBD2 (5 bases). Germline CDR1 reads MDHEN; CDR2 reads SYDVKM. The CDR3 is made up of 14 amino acids. V dropped 3 bases and J dropped 6 bases, with 15 bases sitting between them. The CDR3 reads CASSFRQAGSEQYF. The DNA of the CDR3 is TGTGCCAGCAGTTTTCGCCAGGCGGGTTCCGAGCAGTACTTC.

The V gene is TRBV7-2, the J gene TRBJ1-1; perhaps TRBD1 as D (5 bases). V lost 1 base, J lost 5 bases, and 17 bases lay in between. CDR1 and CDR2 from the germline V gene are SGHTA and FQGNSA. This CDR3 region has 16 residues. CDR3: CASSLVGGGSGTEAFF. The CDR3 DNA reads TGTGCCAGCAGCTTAGTCGGTGGGGGGTCTGGAACTGAAGCTTTCTTT.

The CDR3 nucleotides read TGCAGTGCTAGACCCGGGACAGGTCGAGCCTACGAGCAGTACTTC. Protein: CSARPGTGRAYEQYF. The genes are TRBV20-1 and TRBJ2-7; 8 bases match TRBD1. This CDR3 has 15 residues. The V segment lost 2 bases and the J segment 2 bases; nucleotides outside the gene matches: 8. Germline assignment: CDR1 DFQATT and CDR2 SNEGSKA (reference sequence).

This clonotype was picked up one time. The J gene is TRBJ2-2, the V gene TRBV29-1; weak D call: TRBD1 (5 bases). The CDR3 consists of 14 residues. The germline CDR1 and CDR2 sequences are SQVTM and ANQGSEA. Trimming took 4 bases from V and 2 from J, leaving 11 bases between them. CDR3 DNA sequence: TGCAGCGTTGGTCCAGGGCCAAACACCGGGGAGCTGTTTTTT. Amino acids: CSVGPGPNTGELFF.

CDR3 residues: CASSDTPGELFF. The CDR3 DNA reads as TGTGCCAGTAGTGACACCCCCGGGGAGCTGTTTTTT. The rearrangement joins TRBV19 to TRBJ2-2; D not resolved. Trimming took 5 bases from V and 6 from J, leaving 7 bases between them. From germline, CDR1 is LNHDA and CDR2 SQIVND (reference sequence). The CDR3 is made up of 12 amino acids.

The rearrangement links TRBV19 to TRBJ1-5; a weak D match, TRBD1 (5 bases). V shed 4 bases and J shed 3 bases, with 13 bases lying between them. The CDR3 contains 15 residues. The V gene's germline CDR1 is LNHDA and CDR2 SQIVND (reference sequence). CDR3: CASSTAGGLNQPQHF. DNA of the CDR3: TGTGCCAGTAGTACGGCGGGGGGTCTCAATCAGCCCCAGCATTTT. Combining the CDR3 with reference TRBV19 and TRBJ1-5 gives the whole variable domain DGGITQSPKYLFRKEGQNVTLSCEQNLNHDAMYWYRQDPGQGLRLIYYSQIVNDFQKGDIAEGYSVSREKKESFPLTVTSAQKNPTAFYLCASSTAGGLNQPQHFGDGTRLSIL.

This sequence joins TRBV6-4 and TRBJ1-1; D may be TRBD1 (6 bases). Germline V gene sequence: CDR1 MRHNA, CDR2 SNTAGT. V gave up 5 bases and J gave up 2 bases, with 15 bases separating them. The CDR3 consists of 15 residues. In nucleotides, the CDR3 is TGTGCCAGCAGTCTACTCCCGGGACAAAACACTGAAGCTTTCTTT. Translation gives CASSLLPGQNTEAFF.